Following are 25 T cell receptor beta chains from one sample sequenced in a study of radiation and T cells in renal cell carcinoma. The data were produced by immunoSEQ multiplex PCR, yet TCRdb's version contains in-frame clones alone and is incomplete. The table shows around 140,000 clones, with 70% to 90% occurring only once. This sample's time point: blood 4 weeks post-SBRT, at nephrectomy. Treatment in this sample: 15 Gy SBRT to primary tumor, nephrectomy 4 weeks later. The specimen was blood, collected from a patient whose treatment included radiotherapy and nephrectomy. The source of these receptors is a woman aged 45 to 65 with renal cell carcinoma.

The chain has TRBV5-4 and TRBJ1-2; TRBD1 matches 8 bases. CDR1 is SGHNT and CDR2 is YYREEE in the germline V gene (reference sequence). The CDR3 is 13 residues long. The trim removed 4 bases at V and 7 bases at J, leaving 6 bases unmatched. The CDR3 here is CASSIQGAGGYTF. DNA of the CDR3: TGTGCCAGCAGCATCCAGGGGGCAGGTGGCTACACCTTC.

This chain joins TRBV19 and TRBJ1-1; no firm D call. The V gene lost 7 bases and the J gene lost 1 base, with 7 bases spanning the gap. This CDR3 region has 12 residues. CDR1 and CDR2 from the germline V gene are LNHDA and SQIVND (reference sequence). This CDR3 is CASNRQNTEAFF. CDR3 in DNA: TGTGCCAGTAACCGTCAGAACACTGAAGCTTTCTTT.

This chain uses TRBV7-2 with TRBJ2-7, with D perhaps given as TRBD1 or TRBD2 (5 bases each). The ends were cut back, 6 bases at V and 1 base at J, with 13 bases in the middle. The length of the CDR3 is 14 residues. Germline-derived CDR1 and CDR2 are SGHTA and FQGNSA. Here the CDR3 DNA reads TGTGCCAGCAGAGGGGACCAAGTATCCTACGAGCAGTACTTC. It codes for CASRGDQVSYEQYF.

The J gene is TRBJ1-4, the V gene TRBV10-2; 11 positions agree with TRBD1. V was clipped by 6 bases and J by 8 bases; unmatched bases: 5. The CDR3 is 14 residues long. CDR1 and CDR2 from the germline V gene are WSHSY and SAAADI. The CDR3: CASSGTGGIEKLFF. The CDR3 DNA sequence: TGCGCCAGCAGCGGGACAGGGGGAATAGAAAAACTGTTTTTT.

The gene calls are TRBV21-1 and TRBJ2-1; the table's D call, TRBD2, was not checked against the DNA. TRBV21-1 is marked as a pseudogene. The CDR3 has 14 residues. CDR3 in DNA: TGTGCCAGCAGCAAAGGGCCAGCGTCGAATGAGCAGTTCTTC. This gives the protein CASSKGPASNEQFF.

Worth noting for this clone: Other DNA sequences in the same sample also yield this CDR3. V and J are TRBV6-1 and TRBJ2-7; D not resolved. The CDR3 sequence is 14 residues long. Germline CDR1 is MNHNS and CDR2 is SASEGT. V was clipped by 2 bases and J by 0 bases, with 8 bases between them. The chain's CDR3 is CASSELMSSYEQYF. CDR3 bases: TGTGCCAGCAGTGAACTGATGTCCTCCTACGAGCAGTACTTC.

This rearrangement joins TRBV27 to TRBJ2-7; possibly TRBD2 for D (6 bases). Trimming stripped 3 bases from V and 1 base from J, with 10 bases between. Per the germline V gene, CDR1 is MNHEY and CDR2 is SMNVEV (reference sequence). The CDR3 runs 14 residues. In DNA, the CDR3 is TGTGCCAGCAGTTTTAATAGCGGATCCTACGAGCAGTACTTC. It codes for CASSFNSGSYEQYF.

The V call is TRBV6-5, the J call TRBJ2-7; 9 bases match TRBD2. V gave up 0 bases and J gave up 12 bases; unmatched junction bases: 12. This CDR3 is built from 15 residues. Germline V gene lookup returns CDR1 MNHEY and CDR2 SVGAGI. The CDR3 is CASSYSSLAGSVRYF. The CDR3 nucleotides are TGTGCCAGCAGTTACTCGAGTCTAGCGGGGAGCGTTAGGTACTTC.

The DNA of the CDR3 is TGTGCCAGCAGCTCGGGACAGGGGGCGCGTTCAGATACGCAGTATTTT. Encoded protein: CASSSGQGARSDTQYF. V is TRBV11-3 and J is TRBJ2-3, with TRBD1 matching 12 bases. Unmatched junction bases numbered 6, after V lost 4 bases and J lost 4 bases. CDR1 is SGHNT and CDR2 is YENEEA in the germline V gene. The CDR3 runs to 16 residues.

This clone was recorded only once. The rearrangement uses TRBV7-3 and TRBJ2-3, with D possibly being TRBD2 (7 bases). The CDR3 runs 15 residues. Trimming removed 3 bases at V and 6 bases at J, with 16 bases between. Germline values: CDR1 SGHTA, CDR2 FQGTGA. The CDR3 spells CASSFSWGGLDTQYF. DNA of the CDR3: TGTGCCAGCAGCTTTAGCTGGGGGGGGCTGGATACGCAGTATTTT.

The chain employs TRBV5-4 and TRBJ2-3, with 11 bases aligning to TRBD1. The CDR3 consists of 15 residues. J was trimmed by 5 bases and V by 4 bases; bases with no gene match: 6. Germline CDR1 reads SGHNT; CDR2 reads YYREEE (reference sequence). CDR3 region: CASSPGQGAGDTQYF. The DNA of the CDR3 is TGTGCCAGCAGCCCAGGACAGGGGGCAGGAGATACGCAGTATTTT.

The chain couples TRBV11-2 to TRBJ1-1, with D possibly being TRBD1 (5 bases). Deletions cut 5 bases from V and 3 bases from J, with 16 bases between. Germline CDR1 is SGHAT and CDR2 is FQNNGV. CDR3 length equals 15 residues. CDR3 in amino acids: CASSPLQGRYTEAFF. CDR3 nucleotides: TGTGCCAGCAGCCCACTTCAGGGTAGGTACACTGAAGCTTTCTTT.

CDR3 nucleotides: TGTGCCAGCAGCAGGACAGGGTCTTATGAAAAACTGTTTTTT. Its protein is CASSRTGSYEKLFF. This rearrangement joins TRBV27 to TRBJ1-4; 8 bases are shared with TRBD1. Per germline, CDR1 MNHEY and CDR2 SMNVEV (reference sequence). CDR3 length equals 14 residues. V gave up 6 bases and J gave up 6 bases; unmatched junction bases: 6. The variable domain in full, completed from reference TRBV27 and TRBJ1-4, reads EAQVTQNPRYLITVTGKKLTVTCSQNMNHEYMSWYRQDPGLGLRQIYYSMNVEVTDKGDVPEGYKVSRKEKRNFPLILESPSPNQTSLYFCASSRTGSYEKLFFGSGTQLSVL.

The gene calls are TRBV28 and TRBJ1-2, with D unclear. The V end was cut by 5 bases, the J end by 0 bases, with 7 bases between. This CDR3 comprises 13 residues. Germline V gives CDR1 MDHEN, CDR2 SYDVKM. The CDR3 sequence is CASSRVTNYGYTF. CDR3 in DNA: TGTGCCAGCAGTAGAGTTACTAACTATGGCTACACCTTC.

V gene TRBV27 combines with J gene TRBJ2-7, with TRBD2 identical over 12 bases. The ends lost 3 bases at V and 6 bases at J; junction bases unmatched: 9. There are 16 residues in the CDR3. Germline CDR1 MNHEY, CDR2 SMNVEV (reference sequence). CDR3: CASSLVGTSGLTEQYF. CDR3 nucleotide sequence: TGTGCCAGCAGTTTGGTTGGGACTAGCGGGCTTACCGAGCAGTACTTC.

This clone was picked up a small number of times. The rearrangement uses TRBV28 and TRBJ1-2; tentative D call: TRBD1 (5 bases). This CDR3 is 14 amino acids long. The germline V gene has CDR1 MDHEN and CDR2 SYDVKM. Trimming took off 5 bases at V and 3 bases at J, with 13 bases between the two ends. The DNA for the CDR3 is TGTGCCAGCAGTCTTCCCCGGACACACTATGGCTACACCTTC. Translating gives CASSLPRTHYGYTF.

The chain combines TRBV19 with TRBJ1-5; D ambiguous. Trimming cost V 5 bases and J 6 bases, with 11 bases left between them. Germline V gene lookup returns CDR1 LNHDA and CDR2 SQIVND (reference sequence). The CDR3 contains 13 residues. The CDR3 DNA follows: TGTGCCAGTAGTCCGTTTGTTCGTCAGCCCCAGCATTTT. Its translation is CASSPFVRQPQHF. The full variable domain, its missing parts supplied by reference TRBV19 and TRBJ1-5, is DGGITQSPKYLFRKEGQNVTLSCEQNLNHDAMYWYRQDPGQGLRLIYYSQIVNDFQKGDIAEGYSVSREKKESFPLTVTSAQKNPTAFYLCASSPFVRQPQHFGDGTRLSIL.

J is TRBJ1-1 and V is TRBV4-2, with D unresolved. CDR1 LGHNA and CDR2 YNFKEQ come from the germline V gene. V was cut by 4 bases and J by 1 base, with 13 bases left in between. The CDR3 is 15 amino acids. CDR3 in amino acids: CASSPPPVGNTEAFF. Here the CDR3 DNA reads TGTGCCAGCAGCCCACCCCCGGTTGGGAACACTGAAGCTTTCTTT.

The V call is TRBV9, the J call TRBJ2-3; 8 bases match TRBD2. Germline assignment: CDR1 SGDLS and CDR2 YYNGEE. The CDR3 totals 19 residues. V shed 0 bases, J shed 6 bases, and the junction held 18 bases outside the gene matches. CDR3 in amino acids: CASSVDPGGHVRPVDTQYF. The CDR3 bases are TGTGCCAGCAGCGTAGATCCGGGGGGGCACGTCAGGCCGGTCGATACGCAGTATTTT.

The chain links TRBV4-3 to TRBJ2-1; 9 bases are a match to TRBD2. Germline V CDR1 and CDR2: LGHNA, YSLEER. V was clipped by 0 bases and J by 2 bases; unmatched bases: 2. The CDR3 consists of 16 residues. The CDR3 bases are TGCGCCAGCAGCCAAGATGCTAGCGGGACCTACAATGAGCAGTTCTTC. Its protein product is CASSQDASGTYNEQFF.

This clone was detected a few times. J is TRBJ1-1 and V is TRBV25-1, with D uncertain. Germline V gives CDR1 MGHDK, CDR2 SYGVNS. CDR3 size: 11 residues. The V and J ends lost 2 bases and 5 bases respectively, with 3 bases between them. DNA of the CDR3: TGTGCCAGCAGTGAAGGAACTGAAGCTTTCTTT. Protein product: CASSEGTEAFF. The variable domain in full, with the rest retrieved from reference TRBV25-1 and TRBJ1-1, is EADIYQTPRYLVIGTGKKITLECSQTMGHDKMYWYQQDPGMELHLIHYSYGVNSTEKGDLSSESTVSRIRTEHFPLTLESARPSHTSQYLCASSEGTEAFFGQGTRLTVV.

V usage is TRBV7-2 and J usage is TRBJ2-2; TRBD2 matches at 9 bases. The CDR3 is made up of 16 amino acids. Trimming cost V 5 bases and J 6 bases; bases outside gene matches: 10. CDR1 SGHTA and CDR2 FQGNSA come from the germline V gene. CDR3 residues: CASSPAGLAPPGELFF. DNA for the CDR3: TGTGCCAGCAGCCCGGCGGGACTAGCACCCCCCGGGGAGCTGTTTTTT.

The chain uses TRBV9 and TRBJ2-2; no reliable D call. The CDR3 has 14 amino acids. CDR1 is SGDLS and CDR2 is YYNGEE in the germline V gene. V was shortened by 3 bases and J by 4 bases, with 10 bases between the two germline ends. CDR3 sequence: CASSASLITGELFF. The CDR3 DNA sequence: TGTGCCAGCAGCGCCTCCCTAATCACCGGGGAGCTGTTTTTT.

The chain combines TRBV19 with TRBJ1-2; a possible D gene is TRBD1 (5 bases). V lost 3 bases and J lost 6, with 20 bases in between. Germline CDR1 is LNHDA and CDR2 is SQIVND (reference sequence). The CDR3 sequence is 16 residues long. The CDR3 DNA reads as TGTGCCAGTAGTATTCGGGCAGGGACCGCCTTGGATGGCTACACCTTC. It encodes CASSIRAGTALDGYTF.

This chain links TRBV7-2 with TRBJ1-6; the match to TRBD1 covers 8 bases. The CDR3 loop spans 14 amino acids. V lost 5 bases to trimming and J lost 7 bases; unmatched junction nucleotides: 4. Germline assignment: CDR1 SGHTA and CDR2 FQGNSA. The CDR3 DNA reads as TGTGCCAGCAGCCCCCGGACAGGGAATTCACCCCTCCACTTT. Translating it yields CASSPRTGNSPLHF.